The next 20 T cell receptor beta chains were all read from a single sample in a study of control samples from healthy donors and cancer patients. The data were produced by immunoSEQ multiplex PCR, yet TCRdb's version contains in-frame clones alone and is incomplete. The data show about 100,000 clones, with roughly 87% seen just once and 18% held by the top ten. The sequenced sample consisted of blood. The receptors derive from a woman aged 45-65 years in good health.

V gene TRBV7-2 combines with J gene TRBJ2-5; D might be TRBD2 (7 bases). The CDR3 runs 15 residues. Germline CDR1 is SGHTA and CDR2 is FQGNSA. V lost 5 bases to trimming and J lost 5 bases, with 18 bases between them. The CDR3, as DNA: TGTGCCAGCAGCGCAACGGGGGGCCCAGGGGAGACCCAGTACTTC. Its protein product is CASSATGGPGETQYF.

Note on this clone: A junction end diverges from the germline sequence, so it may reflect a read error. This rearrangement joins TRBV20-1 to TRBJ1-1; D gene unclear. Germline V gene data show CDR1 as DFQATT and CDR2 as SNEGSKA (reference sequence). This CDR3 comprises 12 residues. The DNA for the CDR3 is TGCAGTGCTAGTGGAGGGAACCCTGAAGCTTTCTTT. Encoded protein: CSASGGNPEAFF.

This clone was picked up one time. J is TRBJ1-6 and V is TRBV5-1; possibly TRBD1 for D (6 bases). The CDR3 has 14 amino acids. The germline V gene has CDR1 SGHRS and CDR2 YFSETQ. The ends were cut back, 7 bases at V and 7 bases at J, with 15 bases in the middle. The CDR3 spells CASHSGTQNSPLHF. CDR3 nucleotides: TGCGCCAGCCATTCCGGGACACAAAATTCACCCCTCCACTTT.

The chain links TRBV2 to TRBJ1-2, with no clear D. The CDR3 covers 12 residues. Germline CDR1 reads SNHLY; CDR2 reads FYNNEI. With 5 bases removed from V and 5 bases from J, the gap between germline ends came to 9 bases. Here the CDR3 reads CASSRHEYGYTF. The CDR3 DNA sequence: TGTGCCAGCAGTCGTCACGAATATGGCTACACCTTC.

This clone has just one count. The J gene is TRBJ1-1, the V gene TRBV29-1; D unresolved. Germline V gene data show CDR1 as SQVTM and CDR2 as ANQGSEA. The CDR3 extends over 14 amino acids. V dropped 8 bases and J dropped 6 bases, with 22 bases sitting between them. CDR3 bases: TGCAGCCCTAGCCCCCGGACTTCATCCCCTGAAGCTTTCTTT. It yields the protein CSPSPRTSSPEAFF.

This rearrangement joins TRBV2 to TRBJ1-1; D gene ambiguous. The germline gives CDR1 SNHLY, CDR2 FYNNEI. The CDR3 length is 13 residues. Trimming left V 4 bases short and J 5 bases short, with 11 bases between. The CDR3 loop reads CASSGHERTEAFF. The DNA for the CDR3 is TGTGCCAGCAGTGGTCACGAGAGGACTGAAGCTTTCTTT.

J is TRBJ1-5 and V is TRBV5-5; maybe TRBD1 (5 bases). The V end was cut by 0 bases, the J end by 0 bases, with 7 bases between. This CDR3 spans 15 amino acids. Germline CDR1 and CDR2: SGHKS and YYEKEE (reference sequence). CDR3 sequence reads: CASSLEGNSNQPQHF. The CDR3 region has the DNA TGTGCCAGCAGCTTGGAGGGGAATAGCAATCAGCCCCAGCATTTT. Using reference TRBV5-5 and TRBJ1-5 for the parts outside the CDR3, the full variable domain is DAGVTQSPTHLIKTRGQQVTLRCSPISGHKSVSWYQQVLGQGPQFIFQYYEKEERGRGNFPDRFSARQFPNYSSELNVNALLLGDSALYLCASSLEGNSNQPQHFGDGTRLSIL.

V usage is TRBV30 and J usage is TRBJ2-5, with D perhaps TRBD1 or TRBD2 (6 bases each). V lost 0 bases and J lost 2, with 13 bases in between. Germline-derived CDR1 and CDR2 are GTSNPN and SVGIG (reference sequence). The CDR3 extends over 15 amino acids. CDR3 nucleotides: TGTGCCTGGAGTGTGGGGGCCGCGGGGCAAGAGACCCAGTACTTC. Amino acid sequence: CAWSVGAAGQETQYF.

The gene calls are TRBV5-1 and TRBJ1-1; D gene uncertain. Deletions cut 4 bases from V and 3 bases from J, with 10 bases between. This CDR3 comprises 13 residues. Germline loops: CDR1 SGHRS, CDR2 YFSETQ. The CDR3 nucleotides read TGCGCCAGCAGCCCCGAAAGGGACACTGAAGCTTTCTTT. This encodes CASSPERDTEAFF.

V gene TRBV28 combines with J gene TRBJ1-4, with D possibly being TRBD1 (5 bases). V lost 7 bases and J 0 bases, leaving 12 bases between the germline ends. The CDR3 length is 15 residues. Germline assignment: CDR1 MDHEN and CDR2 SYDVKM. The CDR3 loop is CASTSTGSTNEKLFF. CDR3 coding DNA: TGTGCCAGCACAAGTACAGGTTCAACTAATGAAAAACTGTTTTTT.

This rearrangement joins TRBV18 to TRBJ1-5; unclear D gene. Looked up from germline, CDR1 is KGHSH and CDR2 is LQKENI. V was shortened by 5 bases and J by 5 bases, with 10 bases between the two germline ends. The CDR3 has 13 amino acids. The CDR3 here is CASSADGDQPQHF. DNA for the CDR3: TGTGCCAGCTCAGCGGACGGGGATCAGCCCCAGCATTTT.

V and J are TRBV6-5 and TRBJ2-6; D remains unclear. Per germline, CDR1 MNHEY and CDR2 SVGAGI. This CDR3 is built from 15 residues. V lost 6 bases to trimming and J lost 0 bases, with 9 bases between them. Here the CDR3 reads CASSSQLSGANVLTF. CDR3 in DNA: TGTGCCAGCAGCTCACAGCTCTCTGGGGCCAACGTCCTGACTTTC.

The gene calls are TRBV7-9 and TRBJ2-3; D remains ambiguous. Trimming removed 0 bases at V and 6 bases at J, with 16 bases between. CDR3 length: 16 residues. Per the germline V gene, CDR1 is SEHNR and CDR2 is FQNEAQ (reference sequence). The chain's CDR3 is CASSLASGNLRDTQYF. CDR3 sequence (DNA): TGTGCCAGCAGCTTAGCGTCGGGTAATCTCCGGGATACGCAGTATTTT.

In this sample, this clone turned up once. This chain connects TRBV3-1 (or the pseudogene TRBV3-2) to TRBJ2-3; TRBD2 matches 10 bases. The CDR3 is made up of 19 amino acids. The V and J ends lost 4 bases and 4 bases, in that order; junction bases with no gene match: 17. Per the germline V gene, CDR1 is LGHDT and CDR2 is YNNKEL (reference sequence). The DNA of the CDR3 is TGTGCCAGCAGCCTTTCAAGGTGGACTAGCGGAGGCAAGGCAGATACGCAGTATTTT. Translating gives CASSLSRWTSGGKADTQYF.

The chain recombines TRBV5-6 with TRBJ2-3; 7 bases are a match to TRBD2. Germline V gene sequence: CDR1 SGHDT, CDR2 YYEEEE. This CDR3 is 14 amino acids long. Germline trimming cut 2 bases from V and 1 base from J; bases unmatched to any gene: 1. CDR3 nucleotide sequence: TGTGCCAGCAGCTTACGGGGGGGCACAGATACGCAGTATTTT. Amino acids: CASSLRGGTDTQYF.

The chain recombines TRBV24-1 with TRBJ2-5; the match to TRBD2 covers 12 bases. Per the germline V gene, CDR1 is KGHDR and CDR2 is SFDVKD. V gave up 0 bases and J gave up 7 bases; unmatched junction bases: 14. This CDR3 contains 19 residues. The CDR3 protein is CATSDLKASGRAGVGTQYF. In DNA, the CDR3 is TGTGCCACCAGTGATTTGAAGGCTAGCGGGAGGGCCGGGGTAGGGACCCAGTACTTC.

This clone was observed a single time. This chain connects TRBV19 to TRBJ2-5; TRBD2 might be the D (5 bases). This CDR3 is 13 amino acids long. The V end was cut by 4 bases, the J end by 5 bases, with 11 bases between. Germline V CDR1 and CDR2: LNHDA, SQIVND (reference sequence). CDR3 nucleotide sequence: TGTGCCAGTAGTAACCGGGGAAGGGAGACCCAGTACTTC. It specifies CASSNRGRETQYF. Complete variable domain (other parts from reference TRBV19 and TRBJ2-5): DGGITQSPKYLFRKEGQNVTLSCEQNLNHDAMYWYRQDPGQGLRLIYYSQIVNDFQKGDIAEGYSVSREKKESFPLTVTSAQKNPTAFYLCASSNRGRETQYFGPGTRLLVL.

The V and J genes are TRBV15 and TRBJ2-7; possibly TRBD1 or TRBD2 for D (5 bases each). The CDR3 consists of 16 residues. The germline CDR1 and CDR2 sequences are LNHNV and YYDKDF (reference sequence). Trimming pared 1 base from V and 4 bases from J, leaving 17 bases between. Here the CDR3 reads CATSRVPVGEGYEQYV. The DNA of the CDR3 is TGTGCCACCAGCAGAGTACCGGTGGGTGAGGGGTACGAGCAGTACGTC.

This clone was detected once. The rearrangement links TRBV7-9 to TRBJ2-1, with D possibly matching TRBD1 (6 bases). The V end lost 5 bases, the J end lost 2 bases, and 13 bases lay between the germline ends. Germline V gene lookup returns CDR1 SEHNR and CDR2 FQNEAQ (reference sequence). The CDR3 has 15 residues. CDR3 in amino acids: CASSVVRGTYNEQFF. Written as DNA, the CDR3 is TGTGCCAGCAGCGTAGTCAGGGGAACCTACAATGAGCAGTTCTTC.

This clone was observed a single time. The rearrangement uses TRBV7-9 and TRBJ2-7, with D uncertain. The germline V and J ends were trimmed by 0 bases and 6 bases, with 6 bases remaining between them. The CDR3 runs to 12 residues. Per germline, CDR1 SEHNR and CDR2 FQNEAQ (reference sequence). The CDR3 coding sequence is TGTGCCAGCAGCTTAGCTAGCAGCGAGCAGTACGTC. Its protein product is CASSLASSEQYV.